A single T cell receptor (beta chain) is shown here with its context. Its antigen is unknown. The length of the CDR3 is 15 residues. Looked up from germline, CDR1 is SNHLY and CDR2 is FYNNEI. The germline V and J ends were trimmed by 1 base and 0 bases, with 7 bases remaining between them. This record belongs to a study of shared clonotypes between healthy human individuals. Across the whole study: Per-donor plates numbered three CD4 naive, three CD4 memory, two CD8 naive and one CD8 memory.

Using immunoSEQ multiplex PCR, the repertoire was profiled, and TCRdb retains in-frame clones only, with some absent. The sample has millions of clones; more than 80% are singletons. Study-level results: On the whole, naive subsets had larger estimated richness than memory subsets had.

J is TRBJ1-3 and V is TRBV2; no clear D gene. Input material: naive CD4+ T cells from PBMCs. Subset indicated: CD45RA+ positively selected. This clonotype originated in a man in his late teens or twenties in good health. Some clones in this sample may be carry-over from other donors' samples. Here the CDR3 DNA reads TGTGCCAGCAGTGAAGTACTGCCCTCTGGAAACACCATATATTTT. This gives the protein CASSEVLPSGNTIYF.